Each of the 6 T cell receptor beta chains below was sequenced from the same sample in a study of cytomegalovirus exposure and HLA in healthy donors. The primer mix had 60 Vbeta and 13 Jbeta primers. Generated by immunoSEQ multiplex PCR, the TCRdb table keeps only in-frame clones and is missing some. The sample lists over 110,000 clones; around 78% were seen once. Sequencing was carried out using PBMCs. These TCRs come from a woman aged 18 to 35 in good health and CMV-seropositive.

V gene TRBV28 combines with J gene TRBJ1-5, with D possibly TRBD1 on 5 matching bases. Per germline, CDR1 MDHEN and CDR2 SYDVKM. The V end was cut by 7 bases, the J end by 4 bases, with 14 bases between. There are 14 residues in the CDR3. The CDR3 region has the DNA TGTGCCAGCAACAAGGGGCCGTGGAATCAGCCCCAGCATTTT. This gives the protein CASNKGPWNQPQHF.

The chain has TRBV2 and TRBJ1-4; D unresolved. The germline V and J ends were trimmed by 8 bases and 0 bases, with 10 bases remaining between them. This CDR3 is built from 14 residues. The germline V gene encodes CDR1 SNHLY and CDR2 FYNNEI. The CDR3 spells CASGRYATNEKLFF. The CDR3 nucleotides are TGTGCCAGCGGTCGGTACGCAACTAATGAAAAACTGTTTTTT.

The chain combines TRBV19 with TRBJ1-5, with D possibly being TRBD1 (6 bases). The germline gives CDR1 LNHDA, CDR2 SQIVND (reference sequence). This CDR3 is 15 amino acids long. The V end was cut by 7 bases, the J end by 4 bases, with 17 bases between. DNA for the CDR3: TGTGCCAGTACCCGAGGGGGGGTACGGAATCAGCCCCAGCATTTT. Its protein product is CASTRGGVRNQPQHF.

The V gene is TRBV28, the J gene TRBJ2-7; 9 nucleotides agree with TRBD1. Germline values: CDR1 MDHEN, CDR2 SYDVKM. The V segment lost 2 bases and the J segment 3 bases; nucleotides outside the gene matches: 14. This CDR3 comprises 18 residues. CDR3 coding DNA: TGTGCCAGCAGTTTAGAGAGGATCTTGACAGGGGGTGGCTACGAGCAGTACTTC. Protein product: CASSLERILTGGGYEQYF.

Concerning this clone: At one boundary the junction diverges from the germline segment, which might be a read error. The gene calls are TRBV7-9 and TRBJ1-1; D is ambiguous. The CDR3 spans 11 residues. The germline V gene encodes CDR1 SEHNR and CDR2 FQNEAQ (reference sequence). The CDR3 sequence: CSSSSDTEAFF. CDR3 coding DNA: TGTTCCAGCAGTTCGGACACTGAAGCTTTCTTT.

The V call is TRBV28, the J call TRBJ1-5, with 7 nucleotides matching TRBD1. With 8 bases clipped from V and 4 bases from J, the junction kept 14 bases outside the gene matches. The CDR3 spans 16 residues. From germline, CDR1 is MDHEN and CDR2 SYDVKM. CDR3: CASLDTGQKRNQPQHF. For the CDR3, the DNA is TGTGCCAGCTTAGATACGGGACAGAAGCGTAATCAGCCCCAGCATTTT.